This T cell receptor (beta chain) was sequenced in a study of blood T cell repertoires in COVID-19. About the research overall: There were acute and convalescent COVID-19 samples, and they came from the United States, Italy and Spain. The analysed material was cDNA or gDNA that came from T cells, B-cell-depleted T cells, or PBMCs.

CDR3 size: 13 residues. V was trimmed by 2 bases and J by 4 bases, leaving 6 bases between them. In its sample, this clone was seen a few times. The protocol was immunoSEQ multiplex PCR, while the TCRdb copy is restricted to in-frame clones and leaves out a portion. Of 100,000 or so clones in the sample, roughly 85% are singletons; the top ten hold 2% to 2.5%. Sequencing was carried out using peripheral blood. This receptor was identified in a man aged 45 to 65 with active COVID-19. V usage is TRBV12-3 or TRBV12-4 and J usage is TRBJ1-5; D perhaps matches TRBD1 (6 bases). For the CDR3, the DNA is TGTGCCAGCAGTTTACAGGGGAATCAGCCCCAGCATTTT. Its protein is CASSLQGNQPQHF.